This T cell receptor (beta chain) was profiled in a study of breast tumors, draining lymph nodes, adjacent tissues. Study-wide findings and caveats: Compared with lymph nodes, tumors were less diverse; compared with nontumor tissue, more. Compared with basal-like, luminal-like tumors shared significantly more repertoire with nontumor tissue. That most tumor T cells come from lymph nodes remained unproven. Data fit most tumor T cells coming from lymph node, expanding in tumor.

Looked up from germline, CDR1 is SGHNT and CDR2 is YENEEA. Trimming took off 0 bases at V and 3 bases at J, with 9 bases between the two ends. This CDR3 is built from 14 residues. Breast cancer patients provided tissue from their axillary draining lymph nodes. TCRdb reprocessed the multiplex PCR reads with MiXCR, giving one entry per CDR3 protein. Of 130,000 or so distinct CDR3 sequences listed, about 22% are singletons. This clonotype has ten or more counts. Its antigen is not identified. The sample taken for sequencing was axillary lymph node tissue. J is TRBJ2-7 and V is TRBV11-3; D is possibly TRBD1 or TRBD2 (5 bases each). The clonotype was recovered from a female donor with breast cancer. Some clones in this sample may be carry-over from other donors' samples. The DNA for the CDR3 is TGTGCCAGCAGCTTAGAGTGGGACCGCTACGAGCAGTACTTC. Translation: CASSLEWDRYEQYF. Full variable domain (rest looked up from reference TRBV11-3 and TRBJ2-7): EAGVVQSPRYKIIEKKQPVAFWCNPISGHNTLYWYLQNLGQGPELLIRYENEEAVDDSQLPKDRFSAERLKGVDSTLKIQPAELGDSAVYLCASSLEWDRYEQYFGPGTRLTVT.